This T cell receptor (beta chain) was sequenced during a study of response to subunit inactivated influenza vaccine. This clonotype was picked up a small number of times. Its antigen is undetermined. TCRdb reprocessed the RT-PCR reads with MiXCR, giving one entry per CDR3 protein. Here the sample spans about 800,000 distinct CDR3 sequences, about 20% being singletons. The germline V gene has CDR1 SGDLS and CDR2 YYNGEE. V lost 0 bases, J lost 6 bases, and 7 bases stayed unmatched. The CDR3 is 15 amino acids. General study results and limits: Few new T cells, the authors suggested, are recruited by each seasonal influenza vaccination.

The chain uses TRBV9 and TRBJ2-3; 7 positions agree with TRBD1. The clonotype was recovered from a man aged 50-59 years who received an inactivated influenza vaccine. The sample in question was PBMCs from blood, obtained roughly 5 days after vaccination. The CDR3 spells CASSVAGTDFDTQYF. CDR3 DNA sequence: TGTGCCAGCAGCGTAGCCGGGACAGATTTTGATACGCAGTATTTT. The full variable domain, with the rest looked up from reference TRBV9 and TRBJ2-3, is DSGVTQTPKHLITATGQRVTLRCSPRSGDLSVYWYQQSLDQGLQFLIQYYNGEERAKGNILERFSAQQFPDLHSELNLSSLELGDSALYFCASSVAGTDFDTQYFGPGTRLTVL.